Sequencing of this T cell receptor (beta chain) was carried out in a study of T cells after yellow fever vaccination. Overall study results and limits: It was the secondary response that reached its peak faster, day 5 versus 15, but it was weaker.

Trimming removed 8 bases from V and 7 bases from J, with 15 bases in between. Looked up from germline, CDR1 is ENHRY and CDR2 is SYGVKD. The CDR3 is 13 amino acids. This clonotype was detected a few times. Its antigen remains unidentified. TCRdb re-called the 5' RACE reads through MiXCR, storing one row per CDR3 protein. The top ten clones hold 0.4% to 0.65% of a sample with roughly 250,000 distinct CDR3 sequences, about an eighth of them seen once. This receptor was identified in a man aged 25-45 years who received the YFV17D yellow fever vaccine. This chain joins TRBV10-3 and TRBJ2-1; possibly TRBD2 for D (6 bases). The sequencing used CD4+ T cells sorted from PBMCs, collected 45 days after the yellow fever booster vaccination. The chain's CDR3 is CAIGAGTTNEQFF. In nucleotides, the CDR3 is TGTGCCATCGGGGCGGGAACCACAAATGAGCAGTTCTTC.